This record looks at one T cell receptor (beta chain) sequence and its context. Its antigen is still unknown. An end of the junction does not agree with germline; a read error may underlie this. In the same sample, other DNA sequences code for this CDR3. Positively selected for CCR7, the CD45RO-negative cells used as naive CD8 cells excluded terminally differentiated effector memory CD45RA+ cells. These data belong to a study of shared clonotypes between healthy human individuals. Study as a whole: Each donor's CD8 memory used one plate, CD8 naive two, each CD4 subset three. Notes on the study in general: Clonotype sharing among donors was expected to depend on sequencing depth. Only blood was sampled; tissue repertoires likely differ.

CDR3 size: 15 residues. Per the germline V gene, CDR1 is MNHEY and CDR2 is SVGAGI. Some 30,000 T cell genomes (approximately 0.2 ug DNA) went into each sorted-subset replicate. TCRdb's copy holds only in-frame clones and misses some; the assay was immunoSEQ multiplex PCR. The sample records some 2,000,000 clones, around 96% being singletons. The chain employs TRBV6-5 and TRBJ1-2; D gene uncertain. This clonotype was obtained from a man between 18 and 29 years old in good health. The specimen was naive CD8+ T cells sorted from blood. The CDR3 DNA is TGTGCCAGCAGTTACGGTGGCCCTTCGCTCTATGGCTACACTTTC. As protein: CASSYGGPSLYGYTF.